These T cell receptor beta chains were read from a single sample in a study of shared clonotypes between healthy human individuals. Clones were read by immunoSEQ multiplex PCR, and TCRdb kept only the in-frame ones, dropping some. The repertoire includes 150,000 to 200,000 clones, just under 95% of them detected once, and about 0.07% sits in the top ten. The sequenced sample was naive CD4+ T cells sorted from blood. These receptors were collected from a woman aged 25 to 39 in good health. Each CDR3 is given with its conserved first and last residue. The D gene is left open where the match is weak. Expanded clones are given a class, and other clones once, few, many or no size at all.

clone_size j_call v_call d_call cdr3_aa cdr3_nt
. TRBJ2-3 TRBV2 . CASRGVADTQYF TGTGCCAGCAGGGGGGTGGCAGATACGCAGTATTTT
. TRBJ1-3 TRBV6-1 . CASSEAGSSGNTIYF TGTGCCAGCAGTGAAGCGGGCAGCTCTGGAAACACCATATATTTT
few TRBJ2-7 TRBV4-1 TRBD1 CASSQGQFSYEQYF TGCGCCAGCAGCCAGGGACAGTTCTCCTACGAGCAGTACTTC
. TRBJ1-2 TRBV28 . CASNRESGYTF TGTGCCAGCAATAGGGAGTCTGGCTACACCTTC
. TRBJ2-7 TRBV6-6 TRBD2 CASRPPGTSGATQYF TGTGCCAGCAGACCCCCCGGGACTAGCGGGGCGACGCAGTACTTC
. TRBJ2-2 TRBV5-1 TRBD1 CASSLAGTGDTGELFF TGCGCCAGCAGCTTGGCCGGGACAGGGGACACCGGGGAGCTGTTTTTT
. TRBJ2-4 TRBV9 . CASSAGDTFYAKNIQYF TGTGCCAGCAGCGCTGGGGACACGTTTTATGCCAAAAACATTCAGTACTTC
. TRBJ2-2 TRBV27 . CASSLREMGAGRGTGELFF TGTGCCAGCAGTTTAAGGGAAATGGGGGCGGGACGGGGCACCGGGGAGCTGTTTTTT
. TRBJ1-6 TRBV5-1 TRBD1 CASSKRGTGDNSPLHF TGCGCCAGCAGCAAACGAGGGACAGGGGACAATTCACCCCTCCACTTT
few TRBJ2-7 TRBV6-6 TRBD2 CASALAGGPYEQYF TGTGCCAGCGCCCTAGCGGGAGGGCCCTACGAGCAGTACTTC
. TRBJ2-7 TRBV13 TRBD2 CASSPPRLAGGTYEQYF TGTGCCAGCAGCCCCCCCCGCCTAGCGGGAGGGACCTACGAGCAGTACTTC
. TRBJ1-3 TRBV28 TRBD1 CASSRTGSGNTIYF TGTGCCAGCAGTCGGACAGGGTCTGGAAACACCATATATTTT
. TRBJ1-5 TRBV27 . CASSLSPEGPQHF TGTGCCAGCAGTTTATCGCCAGAGGGGCCCCAGCATTTT
. TRBJ1-5 TRBV10-3 . CAISVGETSQPQHF TGTGCCATCAGTGTGGGGGAAACGAGTCAGCCCCAGCATTTT
. TRBJ2-5 TRBV2 TRBD2 CASSERGRAVETQYF TGTGCCAGCAGTGAAAGAGGGAGGGCCGTAGAGACCCAGTACTTC
. TRBJ2-2 TRBV28 . CASSPPRGRAGELFF TGTGCCAGCAGTCCCCCTCGAGGGAGAGCCGGGGAGCTGTTTTTT
. TRBJ2-1 TRBV15 TRBD2 CATSVGLADHNEQFF TGTGCCACCAGCGTGGGACTAGCGGATCACAATGAGCAGTTCTTC
. TRBJ1-5 TRBV28 . CASSLLNLRDGNQPQHF TGTGCCAGCAGTTTATTAAATCTTCGGGACGGGAATCAGCCCCAGCATTTT
. TRBJ2-7 TRBV30 TRBD2 CAWSAWAGALGEQYF TGTGCCTGGAGTGCCTGGGCGGGAGCTCTTGGCGAGCAGTACTTC
once TRBJ1-3 TRBV18 . CASSPPGPGNTIYF TGTGCCAGCTCACCGCCCGGTCCTGGAAACACCATATATTTT
. TRBJ1-1 TRBV19 . CASSTQENTEAFF TGTGCCAGTAGTACTCAGGAAAACACTGAAGCTTTCTTT
. TRBJ2-1 TRBV11-2 . CASSSKGFRPGSDNEQFF TGTGCCAGCAGCTCTAAGGGGTTTAGGCCAGGTTCGGACAATGAGCAGTTCTTC
. TRBJ1-1 TRBV5-1 . CASSLLSENTEAFF TGCGCCAGCAGCTTGTTGTCAGAGAACACTGAAGCTTTCTTT
. TRBJ1-4 TRBV6-6 . CASSYTATNEKLFF TGTGCCAGCAGTTACACCGCAACTAATGAAAAACTGTTTTTT
. TRBJ2-1 TRBV18 TRBD1 CASSRDDRGLNNEQFF TGTGCCAGCTCACGAGACGACAGGGGTCTAAACAATGAGCAGTTCTTC
. TRBJ2-7 TRBV6-1 . CASSSSPGYEQYF TGTGCCAGCAGCTCCAGTCCGGGCTACGAGCAGTACTTC
. TRBJ2-7 TRBV28 . CATGRTNIAYEQYF TGTGCCACCGGGCGGACAAATATAGCCTACGAGCAGTACTTC
. TRBJ2-7 TRBV4-1 TRBD2 CASSQVLAGEPYEQYF TGCGCCAGCAGCCAAGTCCTAGCGGGAGAGCCCTACGAGCAGTACTTC
once TRBJ2-7 TRBV28 . CASSLIGYSYEQYF TGTGCCAGCAGTTTAATAGGATACTCCTACGAGCAGTACTTC
. TRBJ2-7 TRBV11-3 . CASSRGTSYEQYF TGTGCCAGCAGCCGAGGAACCTCCTACGAGCAGTACTTC
once TRBJ1-1 TRBV6-1 . CASKQGITEAFF TGTGCCAGCAAACAGGGTATCACTGAAGCTTTCTTT
. TRBJ2-7 TRBV28 . CASSPRREHEQYF TGTGCCAGCAGTCCCCGACGGGAGCACGAGCAGTACTTC
. TRBJ2-2 TRBV29-1 . CSVSPTGTGELFF TGCAGCGTCAGCCCCACAGGCACCGGGGAGCTGTTTTTT
few TRBJ2-7 TRBV27 . CASSARANYEQYF TGTGCCAGCAGTGCCAGGGCCAACTACGAGCAGTACTTC
. TRBJ2-7 TRBV28 . CASSFLSYEQYF TGTGCCAGCAGTTTCCTCAGCTACGAGCAGTACTTC
. TRBJ1-5 TRBV2 . CASSEQGNNQPQHF TGTGCCAGCAGTGAGCAGGGGAACAATCAGCCCCAGCATTTT
. TRBJ1-3 TRBV7-9 . CASSKTGSGNTIYF TGTGCCAGCAGCAAGACAGGCTCTGGAAACACCATATATTTT
. TRBJ2-1 TRBV15 TRBD1 CATSRKGQGALGQQFF TGTGCCACCAGCAGAAAGGGACAGGGGGCGCTTGGTCAGCAGTTCTTC
. TRBJ2-7 TRBV19 . CASYPHGVGKESEQYF TGTGCCAGTTACCCTCATGGAGTAGGGAAGGAAAGCGAGCAGTACTTC
. TRBJ2-7 TRBV9 TRBD2 CASSVLPGGTYEQYF TGTGCCAGCAGCGTCCTACCGGGGGGAACCTACGAGCAGTACTTC
. TRBJ1-2 TRBV11-2 . CASSWGDYGYTF TGTGCCAGCAGCTGGGGGGACTATGGCTACACCTTC
. TRBJ1-3 TRBV10-3 . CAISSRNTIYF TGTGCCATCAGTAGCAGAAACACCATATATTTT
. TRBJ1-5 TRBV19 . CASSREWDQPQHF TGTGCCAGTAGTCGGGAGTGGGATCAGCCCCAGCATTTT
. TRBJ1-2 TRBV27 TRBD1 CASSQGQAANYGYTF TGTGCCAGCAGTCAGGGACAGGCAGCTAACTATGGCTACACCTTC
once TRBJ2-5 TRBV2 TRBD2 CASSEASGRLTQYF TGTGCCAGCAGTGAAGCTAGCGGGAGGTTAACCCAGTACTTC
once TRBJ1-2 TRBV11-2 . CASSLDSRAFDYGYTF TGTGCCAGCAGCTTAGATAGTAGAGCCTTCGACTATGGCTACACCTTC
. TRBJ1-4 TRBV18 . CASSPPNDEKLFF TGTGCCAGCTCACCACCGAATGATGAAAAACTGTTTTTT
. TRBJ2-5 TRBV7-8 . CASSLVGSPLTETQYF TGTGCCAGCAGCTTAGTGGGGTCACCGCTGACGGAGACCCAGTACTTC
. TRBJ1-5 TRBV15 . CATSEGNQPQHF TGTGCCACCAGCGAGGGTAATCAGCCCCAGCATTTT
few TRBJ1-2 TRBV29-1 . CSVGSGAYGYTF TGCAGCGTTGGGTCAGGGGCCTATGGCTACACCTTC
. TRBJ2-3 TRBV7-6 TRBD2 CASRQTSGSTDTQYF TGTGCCAGCAGGCAAACTAGCGGAAGCACAGATACGCAGTATTTT
. TRBJ1-4 TRBV5-8 . CASSSGDQVTYNEKLFF TGTGCCAGCAGCTCCGGGGACCAGGTTACCTACAATGAAAAACTGTTTTTT
. TRBJ1-3 TRBV11-2 TRBD1 CASRPGTGLKTGNTIYF TGTGCCAGCAGACCCGGGACAGGGTTAAAGACTGGAAACACCATATATTTT